This T cell receptor (beta chain) is drawn from a study of blood T cell repertoires in COVID-19. Turning to the study itself: The United States, Italy and Spain supplied acute and convalescent COVID-19 samples. In each case, the material was cDNA or gDNA derived from T cells, B-cell-depleted T cells, or PBMCs.

Here immunoSEQ multiplex PCR was the method, and the copy in TCRdb shows in-frame clones only, minus some. The sample carries 250,000 to 350,000 clones, around four fifths recorded once. The source of this sequence is a woman aged 45-60 years with active or convalescent COVID-19. The sequencing input was peripheral blood.

CDR3 residues: CATTQDSTDTQYF. Written as DNA, the CDR3 is TGTGCCACCACTCAGGATAGCACAGATACGCAGTATTTT. The J gene is TRBJ2-3, the V gene TRBV18, with D unresolved. Germline V gene data show CDR1 as KGHSH and CDR2 as LQKENI. The CDR3 loop spans 13 amino acids. V lost 10 bases, J lost 0 bases, and 11 bases lay in between.